The T cell receptor beta chain described here comes from a study of blood T cell repertoires in COVID-19. The CDR3 spans 15 residues. Germline CDR1 is MGHRA and CDR2 is YSYEKL. J lost 4 bases, V lost 1 base, and 3 bases had no gene match. TCRdb keeps only in-frame clones here, not all; method: immunoSEQ multiplex PCR. Of 190,000 or so clones listed, more than 75% are singletons. This TCR was recovered from a man aged 40-50 years with active or convalescent COVID-19. The J gene is TRBJ2-5, the V gene TRBV4-1; TRBD1 matches at 10 bases. The sequencing sample was made of peripheral blood. DNA for the CDR3: TGCGCCAGCAGCCAAGGGGGGACAGGGGCAGAGACCCAGTACTTC. It encodes CASSQGGTGAETQYF.